The 24 T cell receptor beta chains given below trace back to one sample, sequenced in a study of shared T cell receptors in the human thymus (dated by TCRdb to the early 2020s). The library was generated by the immunoSEQ multiplex PCR assay. This is the immuneACCESS table as TCRdb keeps it, with only in-frame sequences that have V and J called. A part of the clones is gone; compared with another copy, unresolved V genes explain less than half, and the rest is unexplained. Within this sample are 550,000 to 800,000 clones, with approximately 85% of them counted one time only. Around 0.0099% of the sample is taken by the ten largest. Separately, the same data were catalogued under a study of human thymus T cells.

The specimen sequenced was thymocytes. These receptors originate from a girl less than two years old with a congenital heart defect. Donor details come from another sample of the same person, matched by shared clones.

This chain uses TRBV19 with TRBJ1-1; no reliable D call. The CDR3 has 14 amino acids. The germline V and J ends were trimmed by 1 base and 1 base, with 7 bases remaining between them. Germline values: CDR1 LNHDA, CDR2 SQIVND (reference sequence). Here the CDR3 reads CASSIARRNTEAFF. In nucleotides, the CDR3 is TGTGCCAGTAGTATAGCCCGGAGGAACACTGAAGCTTTCTTT.

The chain uses TRBV2 and TRBJ2-3; 7 positions agree with TRBD2. V was clipped by 6 bases and J by 11 bases; unmatched bases: 11. The CDR3 loop spans 13 amino acids. From germline, CDR1 is SNHLY and CDR2 FYNNEI. DNA of the CDR3: TGTGCCAGCAGGGCTAGCGGTACTGGGGAGCAGTATTTT. Residues: CASRASGTGEQYF.

The chain combines TRBV7-8 with TRBJ1-5; D possibly corresponds to TRBD1 (5 bases). The CDR3 extends over 15 amino acids. CDR1 SGHVS and CDR2 FQNEAQ come from the germline V gene. Trimming shortened V by 5 bases and J by 5 bases, and 16 bases separated the two germline ends. CDR3: CASSRTSGGYQPQHF. The CDR3 nucleotides read TGTGCCAGCAGCCGGACTAGCGGGGGGTATCAGCCCCAGCATTTT.

V usage is TRBV5-4 and J usage is TRBJ1-2; weak D call: TRBD1 (6 bases). V lost 5 bases and J 6 bases, leaving 17 bases between the germline ends. CDR3 length equals 14 residues. From germline, CDR1 is SGHNT and CDR2 YYREEE (reference sequence). CDR3 sequence: CASRKTTGRDGYTF. CDR3 DNA: TGTGCCAGCAGGAAAACAACAGGGCGGGATGGCTACACCTTC.

The genes are TRBV6-1 and TRBJ2-3; TRBD1 matches at 7 bases. Germline V gene data show CDR1 as MNHNS and CDR2 as SASEGT. This CDR3 region has 14 residues. V gave up 5 bases and J gave up 2 bases; unmatched junction bases: 4. The DNA for the CDR3 is TGTGCCAGCAGTAGGACAGGCTTCACAGATACGCAGTATTTT. Its protein product is CASSRTGFTDTQYF.

The chain links TRBV4-2 to TRBJ1-4, with D possibly being TRBD1 (5 bases). V gave up 4 bases and J gave up 8 bases, with 23 bases separating them. Germline V gene data show CDR1 as LGHNA and CDR2 as YNFKEQ. This CDR3 spans 17 amino acids. In DNA, the CDR3 is TGTGCCAGCAGCCCCACCCACATCACAGGACCGCCCGAAAAACTGTTTTTT. Translating gives CASSPTHITGPPEKLFF.

The chain joins TRBV19 to TRBJ1-4; 9 nucleotides align to TRBD1. This CDR3 is built from 17 residues. Germline trimming cut 4 bases from V and 5 bases from J; bases unmatched to any gene: 11. CDR1 is LNHDA and CDR2 is SQIVND in the germline V gene (reference sequence). The chain's CDR3 is CASSSDNQDRGNEKLFF. Written as DNA, the CDR3 is TGTGCCAGTAGTAGCGATAATCAGGACAGGGGAAATGAAAAACTGTTTTTT.

This sequence joins TRBV4-2 and TRBJ1-2, with D maybe TRBD1 (6 bases). The germline V and J ends were trimmed by 4 bases and 2 bases, with 11 bases remaining between them. The CDR3 has 14 residues. Germline loops: CDR1 LGHNA, CDR2 YNFKEQ. The CDR3 sequence: CASSLGQTNYGYTF. For the CDR3, the DNA is TGTGCCAGCAGCCTAGGACAGACAAACTATGGCTACACCTTC.

The chain joins TRBV9 to TRBJ2-2; TRBD2 aligns across 8 bases. This CDR3 is built from 17 residues. With 0 bases clipped from V and 1 base from J, the junction kept 5 bases outside the gene matches. Germline V gene data show CDR1 as SGDLS and CDR2 as YYNGEE. The CDR3 sequence: CASSVGAGGMNTGELFF. The CDR3 DNA reads as TGTGCCAGCAGCGTAGGCGCGGGGGGTATGAACACCGGGGAGCTGTTTTTT.

V and J are TRBV7-6 and TRBJ2-3, with 9 positions matching TRBD1. CDR1 SGHVS and CDR2 FNYEAQ come from the germline V gene. V trimming: 5 bases; J trimming: 2 bases; junction bases outside the gene matches: 5. CDR3 length equals 15 residues. CDR3 sequence reads: CASSKGQGYTDTQYF. CDR3 nucleotide sequence: TGTGCCAGCAGCAAGGGACAGGGTTACACAGATACGCAGTATTTT.

The gene calls are TRBV11-2 and TRBJ1-4, with a tentative D call TRBD1 (5 bases). This CDR3 contains 16 residues. Germline-derived CDR1 and CDR2 are SGHAT and FQNNGV. The V end lost 1 base, the J end lost 1 base, and 10 bases lay between the germline ends. CDR3 protein: CASSLGRGLTNEKLFF. The CDR3 nucleotides are TGTGCCAGCAGCTTAGGAAGGGGCCTAACTAATGAAAAACTGTTTTTT.

The chain carries TRBV5-1 and TRBJ2-1; no clear D. The CDR3 runs to 15 residues. Deletions cut 0 bases from V and 2 bases from J, with 9 bases between. Per the germline V gene, CDR1 is SGHRS and CDR2 is YFSETQ. The CDR3 nucleotides are TGCGCCAGCAGCTTGGCGGGTACTCCCTACAATGAGCAGTTCTTC. Its protein is CASSLAGTPYNEQFF.

The chain recombines TRBV6-1 with TRBJ1-2; 10 bases align to TRBD1. J gave up 2 bases and V 6 bases, and 3 bases lay outside the gene matches. CDR3 length: 14 amino acids. Germline V CDR1 and CDR2: MNHNS, SASEGT. Written as DNA, the CDR3 is TGTGCCAGCAGCTGGGGACAGGGGAACTATGGCTACACCTTC. It specifies CASSWGQGNYGYTF.

The chain is built from TRBV5-5 and TRBJ1-2; D is unresolved. The germline V and J ends were trimmed by 2 bases and 8 bases, with 22 bases remaining between them. The CDR3 covers 16 residues. Germline assignment: CDR1 SGHKS and CDR2 YYEKEE (reference sequence). As DNA, the CDR3 is TGTGCCAGCAGCTTAGGTCCCCCGTTCCCGGGAGGAGGCTACACCTTC. It is translated as CASSLGPPFPGGGYTF.

V is TRBV19 and J is TRBJ1-5; the match to TRBD1 covers 8 bases. Germline CDR1 is LNHDA and CDR2 is SQIVND (reference sequence). This CDR3 has 14 amino acids. With V trimmed by 6 bases and J by 6 bases, 7 bases remained unmatched. The CDR3 here is CASRGNRGSQPQHF. The CDR3 bases are TGTGCCAGTAGGGGAAACAGGGGGAGTCAGCCCCAGCATTTT.

The V gene is TRBV5-6, the J gene TRBJ2-5; the match to TRBD2 covers 7 bases. Germline V gene lookup returns CDR1 SGHDT and CDR2 YYEEEE. The CDR3 loop spans 15 amino acids. The J segment lost 5 bases and the V segment lost 3 bases, leaving 10 bases of the junction unmatched. CDR3 coding DNA: TGTGCCAGCAGCTCGACTAGCTCAGGGTGGGAGACCCAGTACTTC. Translated, it gives CASSSTSSGWETQYF.

The V call is TRBV27, the J call TRBJ2-7; TRBD1 agrees at 9 bases. Germline V gene data show CDR1 as MNHEY and CDR2 as SMNVEV (reference sequence). The ends lost 6 bases at V and 0 bases at J; junction bases unmatched: 6. The CDR3 spans 15 residues. CDR3 DNA sequence: TGTGCCAGCAGACTAATGACAGGGGGCTCCTACGAGCAGTACTTC. This sequence encodes CASRLMTGGSYEQYF.

CDR3 coding DNA: TGTGCCAGCAGCCTGGACAGGGGGTACAATCAGCCCCAGCATTTT. The encoded protein is CASSLDRGYNQPQHF. The chain has TRBV11-2 and TRBJ1-5; 10 nucleotides agree with TRBD1. Germline lookup yields CDR1 SGHAT and CDR2 FQNNGV. With 5 bases clipped from V and 3 bases from J, the junction kept 4 bases outside the gene matches. The CDR3 sequence is 15 residues long.

The V call is TRBV27, the J call TRBJ2-3; 7 bases are shared with TRBD2. The length of the CDR3 is 14 residues. Germline CDR1 and CDR2: MNHEY and SMNVEV (reference sequence). The V and J ends lost 7 bases and 2 bases, in that order; junction bases with no gene match: 6. The CDR3: CASNRLADTDTQYF. The CDR3 region has the DNA TGTGCCAGCAATCGTCTAGCGGACACAGATACGCAGTATTTT.

The chain combines TRBV10-1 with TRBJ2-1; the match to TRBD2 covers 9 bases. The germline CDR1 and CDR2 sequences are WNHNN and SYGVQD (reference sequence). The CDR3 spans 16 residues. The J segment lost 2 bases and the V segment lost 2 bases, leaving 4 bases of the junction unmatched. CDR3 in amino acids: CASSENRGGAYNEQFF. Here the CDR3 DNA reads TGCGCCAGCAGTGAGAATCGCGGGGGGGCCTACAATGAGCAGTTCTTC.

This clone was observed a single time. This sequence joins TRBV19 and TRBJ2-7; possibly TRBD1 for D (5 bases). Looked up from germline, CDR1 is LNHDA and CDR2 is SQIVND (reference sequence). V gave up 0 bases and J gave up 6 bases, with 12 bases separating them. This CDR3 has 14 amino acids. This chain's CDR3 is CASSIEGRDSEQYF. CDR3 nucleotides: TGTGCCAGTAGTATAGAGGGCAGGGATTCCGAGCAGTACTTC.

The rearrangement uses TRBV5-6 and TRBJ1-1; D not certain. This CDR3 region has 14 residues. Germline V gene data show CDR1 as SGHDT and CDR2 as YYEEEE. Trimming shortened V by 0 bases and J by 0 bases, and 6 bases separated the two germline ends. The CDR3 loop is CASSLALMNTEAFF. The CDR3 region has the DNA TGTGCCAGCAGCTTGGCACTGATGAACACTGAAGCTTTCTTT.

The chain combines TRBV7-2 with TRBJ2-1; 8 nucleotides agree with TRBD2. The germline V gene has CDR1 SGHTA and CDR2 FQGNSA. CDR3 length: 16 residues. Losses at the gene ends were 6 bases for V and 3 bases for J; bases not matched to a gene: 10. CDR3 region: CASSLTGGPSYNEQFF. In DNA, the CDR3 is TGTGCCAGCAGTCTCACGGGGGGGCCGAGCTACAATGAGCAGTTCTTC.

This chain links TRBV6-1 with TRBJ1-2, with 8 bases identical to TRBD1. This CDR3 is built from 19 residues. V shed 6 bases, J shed 0 bases, and the junction held 18 bases outside the gene matches. Germline V gives CDR1 MNHNS, CDR2 SASEGT. The CDR3 DNA sequence: TGTGCCAGCAGGGAACCAGAGGGGGGACAGGACACTCCTAACTATGGCTACACCTTC. Translation gives CASREPEGGQDTPNYGYTF.